The 14 T cell receptor beta chains reported below all come from one sample, sequenced in a study of blood T cell repertoires in COVID-19. Data came from immunoSEQ multiplex PCR; TCRdb stores just in-frame clones and leaves some out. The data hold 85,000 to 100,000 clones, with 85% to 90% observed a single time. The sequencing input was peripheral blood. These receptors were taken from a man between 60 and 70 years old with acute or convalescent COVID-19.

The chain recombines TRBV3-1 (or the pseudogene TRBV3-2) with TRBJ2-7, with TRBD2 as a possible D gene (5 bases). V lost 0 bases, J lost 3 bases, and 9 bases lay in between. Germline lookup yields CDR1 LGHDT and CDR2 YNNKEL (reference sequence). The CDR3 covers 14 residues. The CDR3 DNA reads as TGTGCCAGCAGCCAAGATCTACTAGACTACGAGCAGTACTTC. This translates into CASSQDLLDYEQYF.

This clone has a single count. The V gene is TRBV3-1 (or the pseudogene TRBV3-2), the J gene TRBJ2-7; TRBD2 matches at 10 bases. Trimming took 6 bases from V and 3 from J; bases not matched to a gene: 2. Germline assignment: CDR1 LGHDT and CDR2 YNNKEL (reference sequence). The CDR3 is 13 residues long. This CDR3 is CASRSSGGYEQYF. The CDR3 nucleotides read TGTGCCAGCAGGTCTAGCGGGGGCTACGAGCAGTACTTC.

This clone is a singleton in its sample. The V and J genes are TRBV7-3 and TRBJ2-1; 7 nucleotides match TRBD2. Germline assignment: CDR1 SGHTA and CDR2 FQGTGA. The CDR3 has 14 residues. The V gene end was trimmed by 2 bases and the J gene end by 9 bases; junction bases not matched to a gene: 7. CDR3 sequence (DNA): TGTGCCAGCAGCTTAGGGAGGGGAGGCGGTGAGCAGTTCTTC. Its protein product is CASSLGRGGGEQFF.

This clone was counted once. The rearrangement links TRBV3-1 (or the pseudogene TRBV3-2) to TRBJ2-2, with 8 bases lining up with TRBD2. The CDR3 is made up of 15 amino acids. J was trimmed by 6 bases and V by 3 bases; bases with no gene match: 6. Germline CDR1 reads LGHDT; CDR2 reads YNNKEL (reference sequence). CDR3: CASSQGAGASGELFF. The CDR3 DNA is TGTGCCAGCAGCCAGGGAGCGGGAGCCTCCGGGGAGCTGTTTTTT.

The chain combines TRBV27 with TRBJ2-7, with a weak D call TRBD1 (6 bases). The germline gives CDR1 MNHEY, CDR2 SMNVEV (reference sequence). V shed 2 bases and J shed 9 bases, with 14 bases lying between them. The CDR3 loop spans 13 amino acids. CDR3 nucleotide sequence: TGTGCCAGCAGTTTAAACAGGGTAGACAGGCAGTACTTC. It encodes CASSLNRVDRQYF.

This clone was found a few times. The rearrangement uses TRBV7-6 and TRBJ2-7, with 7 bases matching TRBD2. CDR1 is SGHVS and CDR2 is FNYEAQ in the germline V gene. V shed 5 bases and J 2 bases; nucleotides not matched to a gene: 9. This CDR3 spans 15 amino acids. The CDR3 DNA follows: TGTGCCAGCAGCCTGGGTGGGGGAGGGCCCTACGAGCAGTACTTC. Its protein product is CASSLGGGGPYEQYF.

The chain uses TRBV3-1 (or the pseudogene TRBV3-2) and TRBJ2-7; 10 positions match TRBD1. The CDR3 extends over 15 amino acids. The germline V gene has CDR1 LGHDT and CDR2 YNNKEL (reference sequence). The ends lost 6 bases at V and 2 bases at J; junction bases unmatched: 7. The CDR3 DNA reads TGTGCCAGCAGTTTGGACAGGGGGAGCACCTACGAGCAGTACTTC. This codes for CASSLDRGSTYEQYF.

This clone was seen a handful of times. The DNA of the CDR3 is TGTGCCAGCAGCCTAACCGGGCCCCAGGGGAATGAGCAGTTCTTC. Its protein is CASSLTGPQGNEQFF. The chain combines TRBV3-1 (or the pseudogene TRBV3-2) with TRBJ2-1; D might be TRBD1 (6 bases). CDR1 and CDR2 (germline): LGHDT, YNNKEL (reference sequence). V was clipped by 4 bases and J by 7 bases, with 17 bases between them. The CDR3 is 15 residues long.

V is TRBV6-1 and J is TRBJ2-2; TRBD2 matches at 10 bases. This CDR3 region has 16 residues. Germline CDR1 reads MNHNS; CDR2 reads SASEGT. Germline trimming cut 4 bases from V and 5 bases from J; bases unmatched to any gene: 7. DNA for the CDR3: TGTGCCAGCAGTGCAGGACTAGCGGAAATAACCGGGGAGCTGTTTTTT. Its protein is CASSAGLAEITGELFF.

The rearrangement joins TRBV20-1 to TRBJ2-7; perhaps TRBD1 as D (5 bases). Per germline, CDR1 DFQATT and CDR2 SNEGSKA (reference sequence). Trimming stripped 6 bases from V and 2 bases from J, with 8 bases between. The CDR3 is 11 amino acids. The CDR3 sequence is CSAREAYEQYF. The CDR3, as DNA: TGCAGTGCCAGGGAAGCCTACGAGCAGTACTTC.

This rearrangement joins TRBV7-2 to TRBJ1-4, with TRBD1 matching 8 bases. Germline V gene lookup returns CDR1 SGHTA and CDR2 FQGNSA. The CDR3 is 14 residues long. With V trimmed by 4 bases and J by 8 bases, 6 bases remained unmatched. The CDR3 region is CASSSDRGREKLFF. DNA for the CDR3: TGTGCCAGCAGCTCTGACAGGGGCAGAGAAAAACTGTTTTTT.

As regards this clone: The junction shows a germline mismatch at one end, possibly a read error. The chain links TRBV7-7 to TRBJ2-1, with 8 bases matching TRBD1. CDR3 size: 16 residues. Germline lookup yields CDR1 SSHAT and CDR2 FNYEAQ (reference sequence). CDR3 sequence (DNA): TGTGCTAGCAGCTCGACCCAGGGGGCAACCTACAATGAGCAGTTCTTC. Protein: CASSSTQGATYNEQFF.

This chain joins TRBV19 and TRBJ1-5; TRBD1 is a possible D gene (6 bases). Trimming pared 7 bases from V and 0 bases from J, leaving 13 bases between. From germline, CDR1 is LNHDA and CDR2 SQIVND (reference sequence). This CDR3 contains 15 residues. The CDR3 DNA follows: TGTGCCAGTAAAACCCAGGGGAATAGCAATCAGCCCCAGCATTTT. Protein sequence: CASKTQGNSNQPQHF.

The rearrangement uses TRBV27 and TRBJ1-3, with D perhaps TRBD1 (5 bases). The V end was cut by 5 bases, the J end by 0 bases, with 11 bases between. CDR1 is MNHEY and CDR2 is SMNVEV in the germline V gene (reference sequence). The CDR3 runs to 15 residues. This chain's CDR3 is CASSPSGNSGNTIYF. The CDR3 nucleotides are TGTGCCAGCAGTCCCTCAGGGAACTCTGGAAACACCATATATTTT.